Presented here are 5 T cell receptor beta chains from one specimen sequenced in a study of cytomegalovirus exposure and HLA in healthy donors. PCR used 60 Vbeta primers and 13 Jbeta primers. The repertoire was sequenced with immunoSEQ multiplex PCR; TCRdb's copy has only in-frame clones and lacks some. The data contain 150,000 to 200,000 clones, roughly 70% of them singletons. The specimen sequenced was PBMCs. The source is a male donor in good health and CMV-seronegative.

This rearrangement joins TRBV6-6 to TRBJ1-5; D is uncertain. Per germline, CDR1 MNHNY and CDR2 SVGAGI (reference sequence). Trimming left V 2 bases short and J 4 bases short, with 12 bases between. This CDR3 is 15 amino acids long. CDR3 DNA sequence: TGTGCCAGCAGTTACGGTCAGAATTTAAATCAGCCCCAGCATTTT. This codes for CASSYGQNLNQPQHF.

The V gene is TRBV6-5, the J gene TRBJ1-3, with TRBD1 matching over 7 bases. Trimming removed 9 bases from V and 7 bases from J; junction bases left unmatched: 12. Germline assignment: CDR1 MNHEY and CDR2 SVGAGI. The CDR3 loop spans 14 amino acids. CDR3 loop: CASTRTGWTNTIYF. In DNA, the CDR3 is TGTGCCAGTACGAGGACAGGCTGGACGAACACCATATATTTT.

This clone has just one count. The chain has TRBV19 and TRBJ2-4; 9 bases fit TRBD2. The CDR3 has 17 residues. Germline CDR1 is LNHDA and CDR2 is SQIVND (reference sequence). The trim removed 5 bases at V and 0 bases at J, leaving 8 bases unmatched. In nucleotides, the CDR3 is TGTGCCAGTAGTCCAGGACTAGCGAAAGTAGCCAAAAACATTCAGTACTTC. This translates into CASSPGLAKVAKNIQYF.

The table lists this clone with a few counts. The genes are TRBV15 and TRBJ2-1, with 12 positions matching TRBD2. CDR1 is LNHNV and CDR2 is YYDKDF in the germline V gene (reference sequence). This CDR3 has 15 amino acids. Germline trimming cut 0 bases from V and 7 bases from J; bases unmatched to any gene: 1. CDR3 amino acids: CATSRDTSGRNEQFF. CDR3 nucleotides: TGTGCCACCAGCAGAGATACTAGCGGGAGGAATGAGCAGTTCTTC.

The V gene is TRBV10-2, the J gene TRBJ2-1; 10 bases align to TRBD2. The germline V gene encodes CDR1 WSHSY and CDR2 SAAADI. The trim removed 6 bases at V and 4 bases at J, leaving 9 bases unmatched. The CDR3 consists of 16 residues. This chain's CDR3 is CASRDAGLADYNEQFF. The CDR3 DNA sequence: TGCGCCAGCAGGGACGCTGGACTAGCGGATTACAATGAGCAGTTCTTC.